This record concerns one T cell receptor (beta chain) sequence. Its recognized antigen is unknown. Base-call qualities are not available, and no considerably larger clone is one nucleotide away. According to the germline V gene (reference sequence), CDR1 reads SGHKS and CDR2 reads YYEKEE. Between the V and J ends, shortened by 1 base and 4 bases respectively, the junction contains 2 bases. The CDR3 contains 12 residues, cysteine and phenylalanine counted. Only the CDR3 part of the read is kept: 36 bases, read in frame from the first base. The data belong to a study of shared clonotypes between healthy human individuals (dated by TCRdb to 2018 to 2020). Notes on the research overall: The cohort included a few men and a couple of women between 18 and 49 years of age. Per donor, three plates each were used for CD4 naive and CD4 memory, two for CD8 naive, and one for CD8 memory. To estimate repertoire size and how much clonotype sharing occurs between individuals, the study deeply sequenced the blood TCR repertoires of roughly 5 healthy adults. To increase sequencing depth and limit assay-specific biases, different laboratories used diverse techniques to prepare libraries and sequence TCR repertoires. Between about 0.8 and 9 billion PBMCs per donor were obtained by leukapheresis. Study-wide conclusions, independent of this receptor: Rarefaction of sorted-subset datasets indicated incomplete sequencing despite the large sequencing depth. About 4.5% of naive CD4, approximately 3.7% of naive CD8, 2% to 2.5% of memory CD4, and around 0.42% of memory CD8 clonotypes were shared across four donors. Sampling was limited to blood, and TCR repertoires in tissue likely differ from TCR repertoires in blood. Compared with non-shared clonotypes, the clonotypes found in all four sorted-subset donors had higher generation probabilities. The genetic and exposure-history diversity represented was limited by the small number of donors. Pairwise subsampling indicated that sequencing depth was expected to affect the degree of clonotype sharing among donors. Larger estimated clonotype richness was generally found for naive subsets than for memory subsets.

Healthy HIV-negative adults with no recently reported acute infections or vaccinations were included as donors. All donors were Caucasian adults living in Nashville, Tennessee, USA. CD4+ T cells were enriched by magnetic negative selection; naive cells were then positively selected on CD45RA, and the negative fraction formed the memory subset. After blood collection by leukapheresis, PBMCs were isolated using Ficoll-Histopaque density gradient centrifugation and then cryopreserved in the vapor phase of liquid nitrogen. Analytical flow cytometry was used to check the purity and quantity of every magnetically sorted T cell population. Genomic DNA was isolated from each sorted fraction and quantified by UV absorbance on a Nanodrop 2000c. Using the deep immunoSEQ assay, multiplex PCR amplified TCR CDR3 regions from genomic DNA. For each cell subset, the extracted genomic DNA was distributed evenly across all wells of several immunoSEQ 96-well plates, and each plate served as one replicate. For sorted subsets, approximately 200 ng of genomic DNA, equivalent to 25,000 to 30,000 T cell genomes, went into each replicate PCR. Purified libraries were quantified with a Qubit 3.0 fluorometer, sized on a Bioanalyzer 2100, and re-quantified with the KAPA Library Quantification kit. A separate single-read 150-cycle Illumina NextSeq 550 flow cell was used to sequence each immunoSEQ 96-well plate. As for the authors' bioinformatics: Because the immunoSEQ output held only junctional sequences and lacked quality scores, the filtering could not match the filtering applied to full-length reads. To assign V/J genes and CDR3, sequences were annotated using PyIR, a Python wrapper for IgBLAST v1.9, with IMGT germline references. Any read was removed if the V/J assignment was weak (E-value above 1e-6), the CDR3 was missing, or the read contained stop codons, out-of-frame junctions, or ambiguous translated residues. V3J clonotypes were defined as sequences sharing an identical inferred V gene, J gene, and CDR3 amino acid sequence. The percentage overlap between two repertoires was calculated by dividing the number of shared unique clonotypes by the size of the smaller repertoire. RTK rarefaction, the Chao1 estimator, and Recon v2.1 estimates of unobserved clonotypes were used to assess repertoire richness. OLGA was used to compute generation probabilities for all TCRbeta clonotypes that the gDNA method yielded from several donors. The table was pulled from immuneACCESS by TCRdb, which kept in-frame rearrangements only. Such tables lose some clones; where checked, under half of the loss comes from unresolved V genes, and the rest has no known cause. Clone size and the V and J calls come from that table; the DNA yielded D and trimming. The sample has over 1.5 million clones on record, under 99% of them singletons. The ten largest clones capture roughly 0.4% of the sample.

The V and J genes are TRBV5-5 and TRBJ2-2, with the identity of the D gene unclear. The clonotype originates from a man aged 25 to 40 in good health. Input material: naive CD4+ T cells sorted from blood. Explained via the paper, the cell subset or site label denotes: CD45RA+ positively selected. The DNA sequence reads TGTGCCAGCAGCTTGAGCACCGGGGAGCTGTTTTTT. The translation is CASSLSTGELFF.